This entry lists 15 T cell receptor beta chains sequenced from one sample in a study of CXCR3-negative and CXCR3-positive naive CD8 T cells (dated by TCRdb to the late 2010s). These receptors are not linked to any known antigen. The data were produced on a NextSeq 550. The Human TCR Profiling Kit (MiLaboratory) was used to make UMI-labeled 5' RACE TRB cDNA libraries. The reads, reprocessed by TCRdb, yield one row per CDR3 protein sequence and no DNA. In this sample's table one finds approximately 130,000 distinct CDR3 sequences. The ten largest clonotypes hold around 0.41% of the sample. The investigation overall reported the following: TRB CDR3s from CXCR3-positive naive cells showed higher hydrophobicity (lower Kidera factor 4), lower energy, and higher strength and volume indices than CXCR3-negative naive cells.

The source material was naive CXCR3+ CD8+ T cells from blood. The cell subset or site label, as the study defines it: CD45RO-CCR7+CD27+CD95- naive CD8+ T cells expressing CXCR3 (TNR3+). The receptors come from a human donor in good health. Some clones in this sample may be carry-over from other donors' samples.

CDR3: CASSLAVGSYEQYF. The chain has TRBV7-6 and TRBJ2-7. This CDR3 is built from 14 residues. Germline CDR1 SGHVS, CDR2 FNYEAQ.

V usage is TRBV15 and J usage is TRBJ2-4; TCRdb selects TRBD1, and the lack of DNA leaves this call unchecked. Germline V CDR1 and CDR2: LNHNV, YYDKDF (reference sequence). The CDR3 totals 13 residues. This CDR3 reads CATSTPTENIQYF.

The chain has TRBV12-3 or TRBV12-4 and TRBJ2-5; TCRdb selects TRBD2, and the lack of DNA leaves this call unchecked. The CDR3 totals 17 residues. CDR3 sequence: CASSLAQDGPYQETQYF.

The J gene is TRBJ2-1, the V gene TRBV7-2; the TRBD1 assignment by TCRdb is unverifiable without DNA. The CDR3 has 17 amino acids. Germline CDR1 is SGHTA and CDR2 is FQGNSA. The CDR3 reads CASSLATGTGNLNEQFF. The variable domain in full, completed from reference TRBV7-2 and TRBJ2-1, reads GAGVSQSPSNKVTEKGKDVELRCDPISGHTALYWYRQSLGQGLEFLIYFQGNSAPDKSGLPSDRFSAERTGGSVSTLTIQRTQQEDSAVYLCASSLATGTGNLNEQFFGPGTRLTVL.

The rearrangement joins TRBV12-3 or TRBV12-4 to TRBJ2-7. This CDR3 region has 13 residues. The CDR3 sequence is CASSLAPSGEQYF.

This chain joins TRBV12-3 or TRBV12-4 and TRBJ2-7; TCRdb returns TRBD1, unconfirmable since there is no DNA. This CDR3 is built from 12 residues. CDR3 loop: CASSSAGEEQYF.

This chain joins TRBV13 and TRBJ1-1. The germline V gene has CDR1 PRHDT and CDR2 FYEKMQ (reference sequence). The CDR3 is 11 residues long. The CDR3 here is CASSADTEAFF.

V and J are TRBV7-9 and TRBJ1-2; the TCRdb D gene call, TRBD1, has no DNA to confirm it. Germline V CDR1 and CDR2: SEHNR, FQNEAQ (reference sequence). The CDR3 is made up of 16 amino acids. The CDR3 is CASSVGQGAPYYGYTF.

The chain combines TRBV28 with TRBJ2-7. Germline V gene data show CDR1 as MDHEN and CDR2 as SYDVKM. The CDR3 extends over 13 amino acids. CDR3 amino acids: CASSSRGIHEQYF. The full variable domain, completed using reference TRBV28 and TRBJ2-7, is DVKVTQSSRYLVKRTGEKVFLECVQDMDHENMFWYRQDPGLGLRLIYFSYDVKMKEKGDIPEGYSVSREKKERFSLILESASTNQTSMYLCASSSRGIHEQYFGPGTRLTVT.

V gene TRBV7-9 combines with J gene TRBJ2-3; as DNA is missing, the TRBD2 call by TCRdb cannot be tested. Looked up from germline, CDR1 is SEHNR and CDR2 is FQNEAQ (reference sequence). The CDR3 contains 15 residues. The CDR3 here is CASSPTSGSTDTQYF.

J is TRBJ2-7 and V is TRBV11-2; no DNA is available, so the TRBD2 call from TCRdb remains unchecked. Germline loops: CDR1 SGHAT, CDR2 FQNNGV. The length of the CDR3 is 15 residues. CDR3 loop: CASSLGGSLFYEQYF. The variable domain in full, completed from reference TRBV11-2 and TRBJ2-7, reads EAGVAQSPRYKIIEKRQSVAFWCNPISGHATLYWYQQILGQGPKLLIQFQNNGVVDDSQLPKDRFSAERLKGVDSTLKIQPAKLEDSAVYLCASSLGGSLFYEQYFGPGTRLTVT.

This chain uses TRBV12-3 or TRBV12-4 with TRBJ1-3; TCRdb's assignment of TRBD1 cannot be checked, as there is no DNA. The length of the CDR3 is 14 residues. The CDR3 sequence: CASSPAGNGNTIYF.

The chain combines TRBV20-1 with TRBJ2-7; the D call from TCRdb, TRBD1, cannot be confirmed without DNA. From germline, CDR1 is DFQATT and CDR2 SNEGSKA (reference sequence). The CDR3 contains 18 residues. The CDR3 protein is CSARDRTGGSRSSYEQYF.

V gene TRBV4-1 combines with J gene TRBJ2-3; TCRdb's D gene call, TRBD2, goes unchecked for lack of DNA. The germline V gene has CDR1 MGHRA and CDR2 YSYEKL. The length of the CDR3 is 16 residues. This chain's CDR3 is CASSLRATTATDTQYF.

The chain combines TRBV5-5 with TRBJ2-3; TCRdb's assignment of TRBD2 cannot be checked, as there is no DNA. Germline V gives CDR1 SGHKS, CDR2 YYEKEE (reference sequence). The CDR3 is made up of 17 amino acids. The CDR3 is CASSLRLAGPSTDTQYF. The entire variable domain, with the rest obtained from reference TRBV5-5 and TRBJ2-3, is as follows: DAGVTQSPTHLIKTRGQQVTLRCSPISGHKSVSWYQQVLGQGPQFIFQYYEKEERGRGNFPDRFSARQFPNYSSELNVNALLLGDSALYLCASSLRLAGPSTDTQYFGPGTRLTVL.